These T cell receptor beta chains were read from a single sample in a study of immune characterization of retroperitoneal liposarcoma. TCRdb analysed the PCR reads with MiXCR anew, one entry per CDR3 protein. The repertoire holds 8,500 to 11,000 distinct CDR3 sequences, with roughly a quarter as singletons. The sequenced material came from tumor tissue. The receptors were gathered from a female donor with retroperitoneal liposarcoma. The CDR3 runs from the conserved cysteine through the conserved F or W. Fields, in order: J gene, clone size, V gene, D gene, CDR3 DNA, CDR3 protein. A D gene is named only where the DNA matches it firmly. The listing skips clone size in some rows; elsewhere it reads once, few, many or a size class.

>TRBJ2-7|many|TRBV25-1|TRBD1
TGTGCCAGCACGAGGCAGGGGGCGTACGAGCAGTACTTC
CASTRQGAYEQYF
>TRBJ2-7|.|TRBV6-9|.
TGTGCCAGCGGCCGACAGAGCTATTACGAGCAGTACTTC
CASGRQSYYEQYF
>TRBJ2-1|few|TRBV7-3|TRBD1
TGTGCCAGCAGCTTGGGGACAGGGGGCGCGTCCCAAGAGACCCAGTTCTTC
CASSLGTGGASQETQFF
>TRBJ1-5|.|TRBV6-1|TRBD1
TGTGCCAGCGATCAGGGGGTCGGCAATCAGCCCCAGCATTTT
CASDQGVGNQPQHF
>TRBJ2-3|.|TRBV6-6|TRBD1
TGTGCCAGCAGCCCGGGACAGGGAATATTCACAGATACGCAGTATTTT
CASSPGQGIFTDTQYF
>TRBJ2-1|.|TRBV7-2|TRBD2
TGTGCCAGCAGCTTAACTAGCGGGAGAGGGAATGAGCAGTTCTTC
CASSLTSGRGNEQFF
>TRBJ2-5|.|TRBV6-1|.
TGTGCCAGCAGTACCCGGGGATATGGGGGTTCAGCACAAGAGACCCAGTACTTC
CASSTRGYGGSAQETQYF
>TRBJ1-4|.|TRBV7-8|.
TGTGCCAGCAGCTTCCAGACAGGCCAAGGGGAAAAACTGTTTTTT
CASSFQTGQGEKLFF
>TRBJ2-3|.|TRBV6-1|TRBD2
TGTGCCAGCAGTGGAGGGACTAGCGGCGCAGATACGCAGTATTTT
CASSGGTSGADTQYF
>TRBJ1-1|.|TRBV6-5|.
TGTGCCAGCAGTTACTCGTCCACCCTGAACACTGAAGATTTCTTT
CASSYSSTLNTEDFF
>TRBJ1-2|.|TRBV6-8|.
TGTGCCAGCAGTCAACAGGGAAAGGTCTATGGCTACACCTTC
CASSQQGKVYGYTF
>TRBJ2-5|.|TRBV6-1|.
TGTGCCAGCAGTGAATTGACTGCGGCAGAGACCCAGTACTTC
CASSELTAAETQYF
>TRBJ2-5|many|TRBV7-8|.
TGTGCCAGCAGCTTAGGTTCCGCGGGGTCCCAAGAGACCCAGTACTTC
CASSLGSAGSQETQYF
>TRBJ2-7|.|TRBV12-3/TRBV12-4|TRBD2
TGTGCCAGCAGTTCGACGTGGGGTAGCGGGAGAACAGGTTACGAGCAGTACTTC
CASSSTWGSGRTGYEQYF
>TRBJ2-7|.|TRBV6-5|.
TGTGCCAGCAGTTACTCGAGCGGACTATTCGAGCAGTACTTC
CASSYSSGLFEQYF
>TRBJ1-2|once|TRBV6-6|.
TGTGCCAGCAGTTACTCCACAAGCCTCCGAACCCTCCTGGGGAGCTATGGCTACACCTTC
CASSYSTSLRTLLGSYGYTF
>TRBJ2-7|.|TRBV6-6|TRBD1
TGTGCCAGCAGTTACTCGACAGGGGGCCCCTACGAGCAGTACTTC
CASSYSTGGPYEQYF
>TRBJ2-1|once|TRBV6-6|TRBD1
TGTGCCAGCAGTTACTCAGGGACAGGGGACGCCTATGGGGAGCTAGCCAAAAACATTCAGTTCTTC
CASSYSGTGDAYGELAKNIQFF
>TRBJ1-1|.|TRBV6-6|TRBD1
TGTGCCAGCAGTTACGGGACAGGGTTTCTTACTGAAGCTTTCTTT
CASSYGTGFLTEAFF
>TRBJ2-1|.|TRBV11-2|.
TGTGCCAGCAGCTCCCTAATATCCTACAATGAGCAGTTCTTC
CASSSLISYNEQFF
>TRBJ2-1|few|TRBV4-1|TRBD1
TGCGCCAGCAGCCAGACAGGGGGCTCCTACAATGAGCAGTTCTTC
CASSQTGGSYNEQFF
>TRBJ2-3|few|TRBV27|TRBD2
TGTGCCAGCAGTTTTTCTAGCGGGTTCGCAGATACGCAGTATTTT
CASSFSSGFADTQYF
>TRBJ2-5|.|TRBV27|.
TGTGCCAGCAGGCAGGACCTGGGAGAGACCCAGTACTTC
CASRQDLGETQYF
>TRBJ2-1|many|TRBV6-1|TRBD2
TGTGCCAGCAGTTCCGCACGGGGGGACTACTACAATGAGCAGTTCTTC
CASSSARGDYYNEQFF
>TRBJ2-1|.|TRBV7-4|.
TGTGCCAGCAGCTTGGGACCCGTTAGACATGAGCAGTTCTTC
CASSLGPVRHEQFF
>TRBJ2-5|few|TRBV6-5|TRBD1
TGTGCCAGCACTAGACAGGGAAGGGAGACCCAGTACTTC
CASTRQGRETQYF
>TRBJ2-7|.|TRBV6-1|.
TGTGCCAGCAGTGAAGCGCTGAAGTCCCTGTCAGGCCACTTC
CASSEALKSLSGHF
>TRBJ2-7|.|TRBV6-5|TRBD2
TGTGCCAGCAGTTCCCGCCGGAAGCTAGCGGGGTACAATGAGCAGTACTTC
CASSSRRKLAGYNEQYF
>TRBJ2-3|few|TRBV12-3/TRBV12-4|TRBD2
TGTGCCAGCACCATACTAGCGCGGGGTGATACGCAGTATTTT
CASTILARGDTQYF
>TRBJ1-5|.|TRBV6-1|.
TGTGCCAGCAGTAGAACAGAAGACAGCCGCGGCAATCAGCCCCAGCATTTT
CASSRTEDSRGNQPQHF
>TRBJ2-5|.|TRBV7-6|TRBD2
TGTGCCAGCAGCTCAACCGGCACGGGAGGTGACAATGAGCAGTACTTC
CASSSTGTGGDNEQYF
>TRBJ2-6|medium-sized|TRBV6-1|.
TGTGCCAGCAGTCCCCTTTCTGGGGCCAACGTCCTGACTTTC
CASSPLSGANVLTF
>TRBJ2-5|large|TRBV25-1|.
TGTGCCAGCAGTGATCCTAGGGGGGCCGGAGAGACCCAGTACTTC
CASSDPRGAGETQYF
>TRBJ2-7|.|TRBV7-2|TRBD2
TGTGCCAGCAGCCCACGCCCCTCGCTAGCGGGAGTACATGAGCAGTACTTC
CASSPRPSLAGVHEQYF
>TRBJ2-2|many|TRBV7-2|TRBD2
TGTGCCAGCACCAAACCGGCAGCGGGGGGGGTTAACACCGGGGAGCTGTTTTTT
CASTKPAAGGVNTGELFF
>TRBJ2-3|medium-sized|TRBV12-3/TRBV12-4|TRBD1
TGTGCCAGCAGCCAAACAGGGGTCACAGATACGCAGTATTTT
CASSQTGVTDTQYF
>TRBJ2-5|medium-sized|TRBV7-8|.
TGTGCCAGCAGCTTAGTGGTAGGGGGGGGTCAAGAGACCCAGTACTTC
CASSLVVGGGQETQYF
>TRBJ2-5|.|TRBV12-5|.
TGTGCTAGTGGCCAAGGATGGGCCAATGAGCAGTACTTC
CASGQGWANEQYF
>TRBJ2-5|.|TRBV7-2|TRBD2
TGTGCCAGCAGCTTAGCAGTCTGGCGGGAGCAGTACTTC
CASSLAVWREQYF
>TRBJ2-1|.|TRBV24-1|TRBD2
TGTGCCACCAGTGATCCCGGACTAGCGGGGATACAAGAGACCCAGTTCTTC
CATSDPGLAGIQETQFF
>TRBJ2-7|.|TRBV12-3/TRBV12-4|TRBD2
TGTGCCAGCAGTCCCCGGACTAGCGGGAGCCCAGGCTCATTC
CASSPRTSGSPGSF
>TRBJ2-1|.|TRBV7-2|TRBD2
TGTGCCAGCAGCAAGAGTCGGGCGGGAGGGGAAGTCGAGCAGTTCTTC
CASSKSRAGGEVEQFF
>TRBJ2-4|few|TRBV11-1|.
TGTGCCAGCAGCGGAAGACGGCGAAGCAATGAGCAGTACTTC
CASSGRRRSNEQYF
>TRBJ2-1|.|TRBV25-1|.
TGTGCCAGCAGTGAACTAACCCTCCAAAAGGAGACCCAGTTCTTC
CASSELTLQKETQFF
>TRBJ2-3|many|TRBV6-1|.
TGTGCCAGCAGGGCGGTTAGTTTTGATACGCAGTATTTT
CASRAVSFDTQYF
>TRBJ2-7|medium-sized|TRBV6-1|TRBD2
TGTGCCAGCATCCCGAGAGGACTAGCGGGAGTCCACGAGCAGTACTTC
CASIPRGLAGVHEQYF
>TRBJ1-5|.|TRBV27|.
TGTGCCAGCAGTTTGGGGACACGCAATCAGCCCCAGCATTTT
CASSLGTRNQPQHF
>TRBJ1-1|medium-sized|TRBV7-8|.
TGTGCCAGCAGCCCCGGACCCATGAACACTGAAGCTTTCTTT
CASSPGPMNTEAFF
>TRBJ1-1|few|TRBV12-3/TRBV12-4|TRBD1
TGTGCCAGCAGTTTAGACCGGGACAGCCTTACAAGGGGGGCTTTCTTT
CASSLDRDSLTRGAFF
>TRBJ2-1|.|TRBV27|TRBD1
TGTGCCAGCATCTCCATGGGACAGTACAATGAGCAGTTCTTT
CASISMGQYNEQFF
>TRBJ2-7|.|TRBV6-1|TRBD2
TGTGCCAGCAGTGAGCCATCTAGCGGCTCCTACAATGAGCAGTACTTC
CASSEPSSGSYNEQYF
>TRBJ1-2|once|TRBV27|TRBD1
TGTGCCAGCAGTTTAGGGTATACTGGACAGGGGGTCAGGTATGGCTACACCTTC
CASSLGYTGQGVRYGYTF
>TRBJ2-7|few|TRBV25-1|.
TGTGCCAGCAGTGATCTAAAGGACCTCATCAATGAGCAGTACTTC
CASSDLKDLINEQYF
>TRBJ2-1|once|TRBV12-3/TRBV12-4|.
TGTGCCAGCAGTTTAAATGCGGCGGGCCGCTACAATGAGCAGTTCTTC
CASSLNAAGRYNEQFF
>TRBJ2-1|.|TRBV6-8|.
TGTGCCAGCAGTGTGCGGGCAGGGGCCTACGAGCAGTTCTTC
CASSVRAGAYEQFF